A selection of T cell receptor beta chains follows, all from one sample in a study of glioma-infiltrating T cells. TCRdb processed the multiplex PCR reads anew with MiXCR; each CDR3 protein has one entry. The table includes 95,000 to 150,000 distinct CDR3 sequences, approximately 25% detected once. Sample: glioma tissue, nonneoplastic brain tissue, or PBMCs (not recorded which). The source of these receptors is a human donor with low-grade glioma or glioblastoma, undergoing nonglioma brain surgery, or in good health (not recorded which). CDR3s include the opening cysteine and the closing phenylalanine or tryptophan. Each record gives: CDR3 length, J gene, V gene, CDR3 protein.

length: 15; J: TRBJ1-2; V: TRBV12-3/TRBV12-4; CDR3: CASRLRLGTVYGYTF
length: 13; J: TRBJ2-7; V: TRBV19; CDR3: CASRWGGFYEQYF
length: 17; J: TRBJ1-5; V: TRBV19; CDR3: CASSSPQGIRSNQPQHF
length: 16; J: TRBJ2-3; V: TRBV6-1; CDR3: CASRTPPGTSTDTQYF
length: 12; J: TRBJ2-7; V: TRBV30; CDR3: CAWARGSYEQYF
length: 13; J: TRBJ1-1; V: TRBV4-3; CDR3: CASSQDKNTEAFF
length: 15; J: TRBJ2-7; V: TRBV9; CDR3: CASSPQAGHLSDQYF
length: 13; J: TRBJ1-4; V: TRBV29-1; CDR3: CSASLAQGGKLFF
length: 12; J: TRBJ2-3; V: TRBV5-1; CDR3: CASATGTDTQYF
length: 15; J: TRBJ2-1; V: TRBV7-3; CDR3: CASSLMGGAYNEQFF
length: 12; J: TRBJ2-3; V: TRBV20-1; CDR3: CSASGGTDTQYF
length: 14; J: TRBJ2-1; V: TRBV29-1; CDR3: CSVLSPSGGNEQFF
length: 11; J: TRBJ2-2; V: TRBV29-1; CDR3: CSVTNTGELFF
length: 16; J: TRBJ2-7; V: TRBV3-1; CDR3: CASSRRRGGSFYEQYF
length: 13; J: TRBJ2-7; V: TRBV29-1; CDR3: CSVGEALEAEQYF
length: 14; J: TRBJ1-5; V: TRBV29-1; CDR3: CSVADRGQDQPQHF
length: 16; J: TRBJ2-3; V: TRBV28; CDR3: CASSFVLAGGSDTQYF
length: 14; J: TRBJ2-5; V: TRBV10-3; CDR3: CAISEDRDGETQYF
length: 12; J: TRBJ2-1; V: TRBV20-1; CDR3: CSARTGDHEQFF
length: 13; J: TRBJ2-1; V: TRBV15; CDR3: CATSRARGNEQFF
length: 15; J: TRBJ2-3; V: TRBV7-2; CDR3: CASSLEGGRVDTQYF
length: 17; J: TRBJ2-1; V: TRBV20-1; CDR3: CSARSRLANRRYNEQFF
length: 14; J: TRBJ2-7; V: TRBV12-3/TRBV12-4; CDR3: CASSTGGANGEQYF
length: 16; J: TRBJ2-2; V: TRBV7-9; CDR3: CASSSVSGGGTGELFF
length: 16; J: TRBJ2-1; V: TRBV4-3; CDR3: CASSQGSGGTYNEQFF
length: 14; J: TRBJ1-1; V: TRBV10-2; CDR3: CASSRDSMNTEAFF
length: 16; J: TRBJ2-3; V: TRBV4-1; CDR3: CASSQETSASTDTQYF